This T cell receptor (beta chain) was profiled in a study of CD8+CD57+ T cells in acquired aplastic anemia. Patients chosen for sequencing had CD8+CD57+ cells that had expanded, as shown by flow cytometry. This CDR3 comprises 13 residues. Trimming shortened V by 6 bases and J by 1 base, and 10 bases separated the two germline ends. CDR1 is MNHNY and CDR2 is SVGAGI in the germline V gene (reference sequence). In its sample, this clonotype was seen once. Genomic DNA, the template, was used for profiling of the TCR beta VDJ and CDR3. Each CDR3 protein gets one entry after TCRdb re-called the reads with MiXCR. This sample has around 210,000 distinct CDR3 sequences, with about 60% found just once.

Sample: sorted CD4+, CD8+, or CD8+CD57+ T cells (not recorded which) from PBMCs. This TCR derives from a human donor with aplastic anemia. The rearrangement joins TRBV6-6 to TRBJ2-7; no clear D. CDR3 sequence (DNA): TGTGCCAGCAGAGACCGACCGTCCTACGAGCAGTACTTC. Translated: CASRDRPSYEQYF.